Listed below are T cell receptor beta chains from one sample, sequenced in a study of blood T cell repertoires in COVID-19. Sequenced by immunoSEQ multiplex PCR; TCRdb stores in-frame clones only, minus some. The sample lists under 300,000 clones; less than 90% were seen once. Sequencing input: peripheral blood. These receptors were taken from a man aged 60-69 years with acute or convalescent COVID-19. CDR3s leave out the opening cysteine and the closing phenylalanine or tryptophan. Fields, in order: J gene, V gene, CDR3 protein.

>TRBJ1-2|TRBV4-1
ASSQAGQDYGYT
>TRBJ1-2|TRBV18
ASSTRQGPYGYT
>TRBJ2-7|TRBV5-6
ASSLRGPDRDEQY
>TRBJ2-2|TRBV24-1
ATSDFAAGTSGSYTGELF
>TRBJ1-2|TRBV7-2
ASSLGQEYGYT
>TRBJ1-1|TRBV7-2
ASSAEGDEAF
>TRBJ1-2|TRBV27
ASSVEPNSYGYT
>TRBJ1-1|TRBV19
ASSSRGLNTEAF
>TRBJ1-5|TRBV5-4
ASSRGGGGNQPQH
>TRBJ1-5|TRBV24-1
ATSDRTGGYFSNQPQH
>TRBJ1-4|TRBV15
ATSRGRGRNEKLF
>TRBJ2-1|TRBV28
ASSFKYPGQYSYNEQF
>TRBJ1-2|TRBV4-3
ASSHTDRTNYGYT
>TRBJ1-1|TRBV5-6
ASSPSPTAGNTEAF
>TRBJ2-7|TRBV4-3
ASSQDRRSYEQY
>TRBJ1-5|TRBV28
ASSPYVDRGPNSNQPQH
>TRBJ1-6|TRBV9
ASSVEGTGVSPLH
>TRBJ2-2|TRBV19
ASDKLDTGELF
>TRBJ1-4|TRBV6-5
ASSYSSAGINEKLF
>TRBJ2-7|TRBV28
ASSPIKRQGNYAEQY
>TRBJ2-7|TRBV24-1
ATSDLGTIPYEQY
>TRBJ1-1|TRBV7-9
ASSLSQVPNTEAF
>TRBJ2-3|TRBV2
ASRPKTGDGTDTQY
>TRBJ2-1|TRBV28
ASSLPGTGAYNEQF
>TRBJ2-6|TRBV18
ASSLSVDTGANVLT
>TRBJ2-1|TRBV6-5
ASRDSRLEQF
>TRBJ1-3|TRBV28
ASTLASSGNTIY
>TRBJ1-5|TRBV11-1
ASSPDRDNQPQH
>TRBJ1-1|TRBV12-3/TRBV12-4
ASSFNGDTEAF
>TRBJ1-1|TRBV2
ASSELSRRANTEAF
>TRBJ1-4|TRBV19
ASSNTENEKLF
>TRBJ2-3|TRBV7-3
ASSLTAPAGGADTQY
>TRBJ2-7|TRBV28
ASSLLVWQGAVYEQY
>TRBJ2-2|TRBV5-1
ASSPSGGNTGELF
>TRBJ2-1|TRBV19
ASMRFREGGEQF
>TRBJ1-6|TRBV4-3
ASSQRPTGFNSPLH
>TRBJ1-2|TRBV12-3/TRBV12-4
ASSPVANYGYT
>TRBJ1-1|TRBV11-1
ASSVTGVGITEAF
>TRBJ2-3|TRBV2
ASSSGTDTQY
>TRBJ2-3|TRBV28
ASGDSSTDTQY
>TRBJ1-1|TRBV6-5
ASSAPGHRSGEAF
>TRBJ2-2|TRBV2
ASCREDTGELF
>TRBJ1-4|TRBV11-2
ASSGTGSEKLF
>TRBJ1-3|TRBV5-6
ASSWTGAFGNTIY
>TRBJ2-5|TRBV19
ASSIGGSGRPGETQY
>TRBJ2-6|TRBV7-3
ASSTFPSSGANVLT
>TRBJ2-7|TRBV19
ASRRTGGSVYEQY
>TRBJ1-2|TRBV9
ASSVVGDVGANYGYT
>TRBJ2-1|TRBV3-1/TRBV3-2
ASSQDNSGRYNEQF
>TRBJ1-5|TRBV19
ASRSQGAGNQPQH
>TRBJ1-1|TRBV19
ASSLRTGNMNTEAF
>TRBJ2-5|TRBV29-1
SARNSGQGSETQY
>TRBJ2-7|TRBV7-2
ASRHVDWTGVKEQY
>TRBJ2-7|TRBV28
ASRGTVTSYEQY
>TRBJ2-1|TRBV24-1
ATSARLAGVNLGPYNEQF